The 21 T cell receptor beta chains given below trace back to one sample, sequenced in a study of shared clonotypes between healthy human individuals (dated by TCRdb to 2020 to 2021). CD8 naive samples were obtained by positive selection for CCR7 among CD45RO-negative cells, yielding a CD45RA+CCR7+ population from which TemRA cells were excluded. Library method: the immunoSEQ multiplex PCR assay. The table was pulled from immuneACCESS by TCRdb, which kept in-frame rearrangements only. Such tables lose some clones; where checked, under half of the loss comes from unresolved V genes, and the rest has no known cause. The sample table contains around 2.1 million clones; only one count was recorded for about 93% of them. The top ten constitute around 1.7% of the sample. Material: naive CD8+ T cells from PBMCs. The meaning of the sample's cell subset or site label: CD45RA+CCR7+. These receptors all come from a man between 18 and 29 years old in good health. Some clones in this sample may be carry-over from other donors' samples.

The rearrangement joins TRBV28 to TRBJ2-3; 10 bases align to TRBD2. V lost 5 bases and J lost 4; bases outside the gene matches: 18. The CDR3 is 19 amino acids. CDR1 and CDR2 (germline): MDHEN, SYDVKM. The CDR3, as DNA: TGTGCCAGCAGTAGGAGGGTATACTCTAGCGGGAGTATCTCAGATACGCAGTATTTT. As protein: CASSRRVYSSGSISDTQYF. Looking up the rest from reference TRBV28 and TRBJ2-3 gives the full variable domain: DVKVTQSSRYLVKRTGEKVFLECVQDMDHENMFWYRQDPGLGLRLIYFSYDVKMKEKGDIPEGYSVSREKKERFSLILESASTNQTSMYLCASSRRVYSSGSISDTQYFGPGTRLTVL.

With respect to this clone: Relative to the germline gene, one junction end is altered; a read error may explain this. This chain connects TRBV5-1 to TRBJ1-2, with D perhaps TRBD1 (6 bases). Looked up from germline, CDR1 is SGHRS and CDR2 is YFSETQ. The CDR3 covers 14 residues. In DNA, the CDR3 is TGCGCCAGCAGCTTGGCCCGTGAGGGGGGAATGAGGGCCTTC. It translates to CASSLAREGGMRAF. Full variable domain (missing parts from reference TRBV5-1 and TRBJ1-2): KAGVTQTPRYLIKTRGQQVTLSCSPISGHRSVSWYQQTPGQGLQFLFEYFSETQRNKGNFPGRFSGRQFSNSRSEMNVSTLELGDSALYLCASSLAREGGMRAFGSGTRLTVV.

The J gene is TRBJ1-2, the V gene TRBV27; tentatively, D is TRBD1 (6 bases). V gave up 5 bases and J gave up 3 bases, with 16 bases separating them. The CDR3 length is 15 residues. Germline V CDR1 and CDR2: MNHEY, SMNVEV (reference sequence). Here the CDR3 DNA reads TGTGCCAGCAGTGCCACGAGGGGGGGCGACTATGGCTACACCTTC. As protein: CASSATRGGDYGYTF.

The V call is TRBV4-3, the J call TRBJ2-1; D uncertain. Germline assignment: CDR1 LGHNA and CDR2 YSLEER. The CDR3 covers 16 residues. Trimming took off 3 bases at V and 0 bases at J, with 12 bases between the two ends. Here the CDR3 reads CASSQGSRNSYNEQFF. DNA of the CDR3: TGCGCCAGCAGCCAGGGAAGCAGAAACTCCTACAATGAGCAGTTCTTC.

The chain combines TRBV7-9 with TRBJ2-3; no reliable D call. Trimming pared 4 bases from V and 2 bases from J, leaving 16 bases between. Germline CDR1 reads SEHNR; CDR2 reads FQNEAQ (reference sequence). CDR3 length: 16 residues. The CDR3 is CASSSQQSVYTDTQYF. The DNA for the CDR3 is TGTGCCAGCAGCTCACAACAGAGCGTTTACACAGATACGCAGTATTTT. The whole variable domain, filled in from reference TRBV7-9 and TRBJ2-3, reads DTGVSQNPRHKITKRGQNVTFRCDPISEHNRLYWYRQTLGQGPEFLTYFQNEAQLEKSRLLSDRFSAERPKGSFSTLEIQRTEQGDSAMYLCASSSQQSVYTDTQYFGPGTRLTVL.

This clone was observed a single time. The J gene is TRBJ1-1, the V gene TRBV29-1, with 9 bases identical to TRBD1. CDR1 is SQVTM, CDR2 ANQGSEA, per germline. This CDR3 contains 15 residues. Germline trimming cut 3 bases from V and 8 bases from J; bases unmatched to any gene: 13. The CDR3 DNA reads TGCAGCGTTGACGGTGGGATGAGGGGGACAGGGGAAGCTTTCTTT. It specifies CSVDGGMRGTGEAFF.

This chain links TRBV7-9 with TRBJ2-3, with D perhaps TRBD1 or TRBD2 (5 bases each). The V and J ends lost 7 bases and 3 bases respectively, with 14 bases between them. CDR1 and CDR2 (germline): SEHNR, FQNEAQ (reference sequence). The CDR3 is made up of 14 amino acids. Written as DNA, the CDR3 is TGTGCCAGCACCTCCTGGGGGAGAACAGATACGCAGTATTTT. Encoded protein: CASTSWGRTDTQYF.

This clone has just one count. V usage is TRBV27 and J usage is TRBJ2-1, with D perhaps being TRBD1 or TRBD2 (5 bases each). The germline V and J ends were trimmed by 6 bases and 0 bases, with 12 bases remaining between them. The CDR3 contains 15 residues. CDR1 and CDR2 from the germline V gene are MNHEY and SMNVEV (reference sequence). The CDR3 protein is CASRGTGFSYNEQFF. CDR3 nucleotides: TGTGCCAGCAGGGGGACCGGCTTCTCCTACAATGAGCAGTTCTTC.

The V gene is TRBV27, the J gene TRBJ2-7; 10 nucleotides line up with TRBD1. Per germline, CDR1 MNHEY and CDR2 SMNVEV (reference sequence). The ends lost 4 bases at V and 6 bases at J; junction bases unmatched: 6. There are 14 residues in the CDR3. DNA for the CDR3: TGTGCCAGCAGTTCCTCCGGGACAGGGGTCGAGCAGTACTTC. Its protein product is CASSSSGTGVEQYF.

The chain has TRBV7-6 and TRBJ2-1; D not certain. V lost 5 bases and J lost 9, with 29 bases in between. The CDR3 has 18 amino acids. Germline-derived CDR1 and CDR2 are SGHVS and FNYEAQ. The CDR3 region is CASSLVATPREGLGEQFF. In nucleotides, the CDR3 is TGTGCCAGCAGCCTCGTCGCTACGCCAAGGGAAGGGTTAGGTGAGCAGTTCTTC.

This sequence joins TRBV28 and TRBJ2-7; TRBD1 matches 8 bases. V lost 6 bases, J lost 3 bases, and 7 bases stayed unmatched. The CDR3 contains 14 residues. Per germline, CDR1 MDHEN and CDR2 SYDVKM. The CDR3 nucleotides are TGTGCCAGCAGCACGACAGGGGATATCTACGAGCAGTACTTC. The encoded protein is CASSTTGDIYEQYF.

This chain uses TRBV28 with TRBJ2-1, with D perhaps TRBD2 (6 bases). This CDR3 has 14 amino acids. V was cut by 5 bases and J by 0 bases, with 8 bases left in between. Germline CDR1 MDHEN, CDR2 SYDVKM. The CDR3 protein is CASSDGSSYNEQFF. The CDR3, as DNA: TGTGCCAGCAGTGACGGGAGCTCCTACAATGAGCAGTTCTTC.

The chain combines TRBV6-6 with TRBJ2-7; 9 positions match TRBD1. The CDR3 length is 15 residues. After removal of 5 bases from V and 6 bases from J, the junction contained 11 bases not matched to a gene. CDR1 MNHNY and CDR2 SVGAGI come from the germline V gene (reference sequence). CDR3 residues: CASSGTGSSFSEQYF. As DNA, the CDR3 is TGTGCCAGCAGTGGGACAGGGAGTTCCTTCAGCGAGCAGTACTTC.

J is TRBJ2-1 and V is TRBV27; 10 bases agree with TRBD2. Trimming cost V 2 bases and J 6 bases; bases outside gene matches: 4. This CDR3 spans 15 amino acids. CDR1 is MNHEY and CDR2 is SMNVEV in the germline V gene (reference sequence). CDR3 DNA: TGTGCCAGCAGTTTAAGCGGGAGGGCCCCCAATGAGCAGTTCTTC. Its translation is CASSLSGRAPNEQFF.

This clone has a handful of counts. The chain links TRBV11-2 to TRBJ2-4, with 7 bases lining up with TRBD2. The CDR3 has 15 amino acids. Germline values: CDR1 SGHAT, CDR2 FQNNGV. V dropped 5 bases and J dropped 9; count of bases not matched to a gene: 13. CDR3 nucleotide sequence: TGTGCCAGCAGCCCGACTCTTGGGGGGGAGGCCATTCAGTACTTC. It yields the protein CASSPTLGGEAIQYF.

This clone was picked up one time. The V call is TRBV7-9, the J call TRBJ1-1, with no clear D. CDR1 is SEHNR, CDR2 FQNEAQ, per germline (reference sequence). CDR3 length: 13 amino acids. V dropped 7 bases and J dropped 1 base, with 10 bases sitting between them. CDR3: CASNQERNTEAFF. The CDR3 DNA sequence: TGTGCCAGCAACCAGGAAAGGAACACTGAAGCTTTCTTT.

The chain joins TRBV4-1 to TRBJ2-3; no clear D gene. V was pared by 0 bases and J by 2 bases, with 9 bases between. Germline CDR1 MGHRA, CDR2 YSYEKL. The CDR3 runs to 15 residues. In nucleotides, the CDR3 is TGCGCCAGCAGCCAAGAAAGGCCCCACACAGATACGCAGTATTTT. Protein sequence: CASSQERPHTDTQYF.

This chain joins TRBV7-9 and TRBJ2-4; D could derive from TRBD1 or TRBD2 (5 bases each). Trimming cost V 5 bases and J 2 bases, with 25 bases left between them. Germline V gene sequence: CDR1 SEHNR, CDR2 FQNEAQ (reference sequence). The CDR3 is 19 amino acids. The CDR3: CASSIRTLGGSRPKNIQYF. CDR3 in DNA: TGTGCCAGCAGCATTCGGACATTGGGTGGGAGTCGACCCAAAAACATTCAGTACTTC.

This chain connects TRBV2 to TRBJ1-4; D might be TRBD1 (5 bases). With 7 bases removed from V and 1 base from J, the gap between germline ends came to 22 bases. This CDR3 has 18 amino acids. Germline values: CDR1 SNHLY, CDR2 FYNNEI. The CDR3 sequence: CASIGPIGGKRTNEKLFF. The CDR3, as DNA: TGTGCCAGCATAGGTCCCATCGGGGGAAAACGAACTAATGAAAAACTGTTTTTT.

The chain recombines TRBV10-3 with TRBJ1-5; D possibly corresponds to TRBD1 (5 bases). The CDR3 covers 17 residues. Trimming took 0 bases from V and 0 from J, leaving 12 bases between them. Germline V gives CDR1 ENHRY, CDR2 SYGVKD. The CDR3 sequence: CAISESWGPYSNQPQHF. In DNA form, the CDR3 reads TGTGCCATCAGTGAGTCGTGGGGACCATATAGCAATCAGCCCCAGCATTTT.

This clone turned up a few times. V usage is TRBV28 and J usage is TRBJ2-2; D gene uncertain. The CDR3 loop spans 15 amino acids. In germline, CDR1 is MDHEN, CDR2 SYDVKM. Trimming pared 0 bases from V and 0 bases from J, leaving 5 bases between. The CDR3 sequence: CASSLWAPNTGELFF. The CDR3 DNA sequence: TGTGCCAGCAGTTTATGGGCTCCGAACACCGGGGAGCTGTTTTTT.